Each of the 3 T cell receptor beta chains below was sequenced from the same sample in a study of spatial heterogeneity in lung cancer. TCRdb recomputed calls from the 5' RACE reads with MiXCR, one row per CDR3 protein. The sample shows about 8,400 distinct CDR3 sequences, approximately 8.3% of them seen only once. No antigen is known for these receptors. Study results and caveats: Tumor mutation count correlated with how many alpha and beta TCRs expanded intratumorally.

As to time point: sample taken at primary tumor resection. The sequencing used lung tumor tissue, collected at surgery. The receptors were gathered from a male donor with early-stage non-small cell lung cancer.

This clonotype was observed at least ten times. The genes are TRBV11-2 and TRBJ2-1; 8 nucleotides line up with TRBD2. Germline loops: CDR1 SGHAT, CDR2 FQNNGV. Losses at the gene ends were 5 bases for V and 4 bases for J; bases not matched to a gene: 7. This CDR3 is built from 15 residues. Here the CDR3 reads CASSPPAGEYNEQFF. In DNA, the CDR3 is TGTGCCAGCAGCCCCCCAGCGGGAGAGTACAATGAGCAGTTCTTC.

This clonotype has at least ten counts. This chain connects TRBV6-4 to TRBJ2-7; 7 bases line up with TRBD2. CDR3 length: 14 amino acids. V was clipped by 6 bases and J by 5 bases; unmatched bases: 10. From germline, CDR1 is MRHNA and CDR2 SNTAGT. CDR3 nucleotide sequence: TGTGCCAGCAGGGGATTCAGCGGGACGCACGAGCAGTACTTC. Translating gives CASRGFSGTHEQYF.

Relative to its sample, this clonotype is medium-sized. The genes are TRBV28 and TRBJ2-4; the D gene is possibly TRBD2 (6 bases). There are 15 residues in the CDR3. CDR1 MDHEN and CDR2 SYDVKM come from the germline V gene. The V gene lost 3 bases and the J gene lost 6 bases, with 15 bases spanning the gap. The CDR3 DNA follows: TGTGCCAGCAGTTTGTCAGGGACTCTGGGAAACATTCAGTACTTC. Translated, it gives CASSLSGTLGNIQYF.